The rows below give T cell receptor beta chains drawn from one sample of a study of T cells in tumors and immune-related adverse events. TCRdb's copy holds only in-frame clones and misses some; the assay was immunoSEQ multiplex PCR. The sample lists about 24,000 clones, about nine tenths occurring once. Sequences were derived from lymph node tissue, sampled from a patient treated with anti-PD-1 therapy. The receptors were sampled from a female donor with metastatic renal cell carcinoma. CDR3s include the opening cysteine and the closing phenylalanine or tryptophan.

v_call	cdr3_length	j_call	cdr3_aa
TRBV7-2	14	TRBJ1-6	CASSADGYNSPLHF
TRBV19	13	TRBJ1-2	CASSPGRDYGYTF
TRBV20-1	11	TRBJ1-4	CSARSRARLFF
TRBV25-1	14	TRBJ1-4	CASSRQGRGEKLFF
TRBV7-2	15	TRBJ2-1	CASSFSATSYNEQFF
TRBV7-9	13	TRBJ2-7	CASSLALGHEQYF
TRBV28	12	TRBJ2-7	CASSWVTYEQYF
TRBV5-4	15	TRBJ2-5	CASSLGGTTIETQYF
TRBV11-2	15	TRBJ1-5	CASSLGAGNNQPQHF
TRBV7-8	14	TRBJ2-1	CASSLVLAYNEQFF
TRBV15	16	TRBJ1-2	CATSRDVRERYDGYTF
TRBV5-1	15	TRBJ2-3	CASRRRTGSTDTQYF
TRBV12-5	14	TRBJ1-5	CASGERTENQPQHF
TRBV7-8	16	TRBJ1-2	CASSPPGTGGYYGYTF
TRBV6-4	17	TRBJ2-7	CASSDSSSGASSYEQYF
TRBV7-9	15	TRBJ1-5	CASSSYEEGSQPQHF
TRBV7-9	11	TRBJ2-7	CATTGDYEQYF
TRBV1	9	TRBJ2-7	CTEGHEQYF
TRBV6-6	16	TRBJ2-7	CASRDSTSGNSYEQYF
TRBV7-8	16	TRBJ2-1	CASSLLSLSSYNEQFF
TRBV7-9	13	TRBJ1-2	CASSPVINYGYTF
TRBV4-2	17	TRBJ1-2	CASSQDYMGGHIYGYTF
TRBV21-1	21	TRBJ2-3	CASPPKAGLKGLAGGSDTQYF
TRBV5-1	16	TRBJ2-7	CASSLAYQLSSYEQYF
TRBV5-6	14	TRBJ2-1	CASSLNGGASEQFF
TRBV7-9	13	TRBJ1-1	CASSRGDRSEAFF
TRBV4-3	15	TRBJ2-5	CASSRTFPPSETQYF
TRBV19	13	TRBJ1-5	CASSDQENQPQHF
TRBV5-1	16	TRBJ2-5	CASSAQGQGEGETQYF
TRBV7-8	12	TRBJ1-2	CASSRVNYPYTF
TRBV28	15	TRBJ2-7	CASSRQRISFYEQYF
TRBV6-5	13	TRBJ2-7	CASSYSSSYEQYF
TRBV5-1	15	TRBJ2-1	CASSWDGSSYNEQFF
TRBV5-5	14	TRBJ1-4	CASSPLDSGGKLFF
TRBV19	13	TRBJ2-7	CASSEGISTEQYF
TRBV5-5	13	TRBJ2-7	CASSRDRAYEQYF
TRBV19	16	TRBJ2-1	CASSIPSAGGGSEQFF
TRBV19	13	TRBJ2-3	CASQFQGGDTQYF
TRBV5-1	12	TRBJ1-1	CASSRTGPEAFF
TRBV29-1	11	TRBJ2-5	CSAGNRETQYF
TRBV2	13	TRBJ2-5	CASVTGGSETQYF
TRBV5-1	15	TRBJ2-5	CASSEGQGPQETQYF
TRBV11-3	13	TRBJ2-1	CASSVGGSNWQFF
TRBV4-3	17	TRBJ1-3	CASSHGRVDRGGNTIYF
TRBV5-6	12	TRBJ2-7	CASSLWNYEQYF
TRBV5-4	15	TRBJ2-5	CASSLLIEGGATQYF